The subject of this entry is one T cell receptor (beta chain). This sample is part of a study of blood T cell repertoires in COVID-19. The wider study: Samples taken during acute and convalescent COVID-19 were collected in the United States, Italy and Spain.

In the authors' workflow: By means of reference gene primer amplification, nucleated cell counts were estimated. Clones were read by immunoSEQ multiplex PCR, and TCRdb kept only the in-frame ones, dropping some. From that table come the V and J calls and clone size; the DNA was used to work out D and trimming. The data show 400,000 or so clones, around 90% seen once. Sequenced input: PBMCs or T cells enriched from blood (not recorded which). The receptor was isolated from a woman aged 40 to 50 with acute COVID-19.

CDR3 nucleotides: TGCAGCGTGCGGGGCTCTTATAATTCACCCCTCCACTTT. It yields the protein CSVRGSYNSPLHF. The chain joins TRBV29-1 to TRBJ1-6, with TRBD1 as a possible D gene (5 bases). V lost 6 bases to trimming and J lost 4 bases, with 10 bases between them. This CDR3 region has 13 residues. Germline V gives CDR1 SQVTM, CDR2 ANQGSEA.